The source of this T cell receptor beta chain is a study of cytomegalovirus exposure and HLA in healthy donors. Study-wide points: Per a later analysis, HLA-associated TCR beta chains showed more clonal expansion than other, equally common TCR beta chains. The number of N-insertions in an Asian-associated ancestry cluster was reportedly below the 666-donor mean in a later analysis. The authors enumerated over 150 TCR beta chains as linked to cytomegalovirus. In a later analysis, HLA-C alleles had the fewest associated TCRs, DRB1 alleles the most.

Both 60 Vbeta primers and 13 Jbeta primers went into the PCR. Profiling relied on immunoSEQ multiplex PCR, and the TCRdb table lists in-frame clones only, not all of them. Of approximately 190,000 clones listed, about an eighth were seen once; the top ten hold more than 7%. This clone was found a few times. Its antigen is unidentified. There are 14 residues in the CDR3. With 8 bases removed from V and 2 bases from J, the gap between germline ends came to 14 bases. Germline lookup yields CDR1 SNHLY and CDR2 FYNNEI. The sequence came from a man in his fifties or sixties in good health and CMV-seropositive. The sample consisted of PBMCs. J is TRBJ2-3 and V is TRBV2, with D possibly matching TRBD2 (7 bases). The CDR3 spells CASVGRGHTDTQYF. DNA for the CDR3: TGTGCCAGCGTGGGGCGGGGGCACACAGATACGCAGTATTTT.